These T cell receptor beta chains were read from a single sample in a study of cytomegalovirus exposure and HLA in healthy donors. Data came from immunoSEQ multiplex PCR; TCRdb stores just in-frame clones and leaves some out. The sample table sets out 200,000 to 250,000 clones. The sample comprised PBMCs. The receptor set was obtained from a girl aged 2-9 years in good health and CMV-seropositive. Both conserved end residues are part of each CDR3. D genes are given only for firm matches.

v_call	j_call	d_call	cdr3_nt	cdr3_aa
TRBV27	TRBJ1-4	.	TGTGCCAGCTCCTTCCAAGGGGGGGTAAATGAAAAACTGTTTTTT	CASSFQGGVNEKLFF
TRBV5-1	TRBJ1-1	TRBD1	TGCGCCAGCAGGACAGGGGACCTCATGAACACTGAAGCTTTCTTT	CASRTGDLMNTEAFF
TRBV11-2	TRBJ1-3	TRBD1	TGTGCCAGCAGCTTGGGGACAGGGTTGGGAAACACCATATATTTT	CASSLGTGLGNTIYF
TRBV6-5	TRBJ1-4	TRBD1	TGTGCCAGCAGTTACTCGAGCAGGGGGCGTGAAAAACTGTTTTTT	CASSYSSRGREKLFF
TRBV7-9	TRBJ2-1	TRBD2	TGTGCCAGCAGCTTTCGGGAGGGCCGGGAGCAGTTCTTC	CASSFREGREQFF
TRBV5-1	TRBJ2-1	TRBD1	TGCGCCAGCAGCCCAGCCGGACAGGAGTACAATGAGCAGTTCTTC	CASSPAGQEYNEQFF
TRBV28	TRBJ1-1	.	TGTGCCAGCAGTGCCGACGGTGGGCTTGCGAACACTGAAGCTTTCTTT	CASSADGGLANTEAFF
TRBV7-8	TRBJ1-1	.	TGTGCCAGCAGCTCGGGTAGAGGTTCAGACACTGAAGCTTTCTTT	CASSSGRGSDTEAFF
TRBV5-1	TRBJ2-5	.	TGCGCCAGCAGTTTTTCGGGGTACCAAGAGGCCCAGTACTTC	CASSFSGYQEAQYF
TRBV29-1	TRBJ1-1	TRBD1	TGCAGCGTTGTTGGCAGGGGGAAGATGAACACTGAAGCTTTCTTT	CSVVGRGKMNTEAFF
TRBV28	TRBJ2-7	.	TGTGCCAGCAACGCCCGGTACGAGCAGTACTTC	CASNARYEQYF
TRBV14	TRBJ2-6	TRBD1	TGTGCCAGCAGCCAACAGGGGGCTGCTGGGGCCAACGTCCTGACTTTC	CASSQQGAAGANVLTF
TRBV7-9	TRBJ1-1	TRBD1	TGTGCCAGCAGCTTACAGGGGGCGGACACTGAAGCTTTCTTT	CASSLQGADTEAFF
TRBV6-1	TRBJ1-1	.	TGTGCCACCACCTTGGAGGGACTGGTCACTGAAGCTTTCTTT	CATTLEGLVTEAFF
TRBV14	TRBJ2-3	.	TGTGCCAGCAGACAGGAGGGCGGTTTTGATACGCAGTATTTT	CASRQEGGFDTQYF
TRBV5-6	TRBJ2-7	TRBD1	TGTGCCAGCAGCTTTACCACCCTCACCGGGACAGCAACCTACGAGCAGTACTTC	CASSFTTLTGTATYEQYF
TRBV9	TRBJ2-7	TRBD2	TGTGCCAGCAGCGTGGCCGGGACTAGCTCCTACGAGCAGTACTTC	CASSVAGTSSYEQYF
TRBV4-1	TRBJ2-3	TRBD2	TGCGCCAGCAGCCAAATCCTAGCGGGAGTCTCTACAGATACGCAGTATTTT	CASSQILAGVSTDTQYF
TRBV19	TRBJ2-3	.	TGTGCCAGTAGTAATCTATTCTCAGATACGCAGTATTTT	CASSNLFSDTQYF
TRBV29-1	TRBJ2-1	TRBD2	TGCAGCGTTCCCCTAGCGGGAGTTCTCGATGAGCAGTTCTTC	CSVPLAGVLDEQFF
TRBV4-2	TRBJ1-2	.	TGTGCCAGCAGCCAAACGTCGGAGGAGAGAGGCTACACCTTC	CASSQTSEERGYTF
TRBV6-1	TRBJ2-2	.	TGTGCCAACAACAGGTTAGCGAACACCGGGGAGCTGTTTTTT	CANNRLANTGELFF
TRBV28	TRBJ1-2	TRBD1	TGTGCCAGCAGTTCAACCAGGGGGAGTAACTATGGCTACACCTTC	CASSSTRGSNYGYTF
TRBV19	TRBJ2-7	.	TGTGCCAGTAGTTCGCGGGACTCCTCCTACGAGCAGTACTTC	CASSSRDSSYEQYF
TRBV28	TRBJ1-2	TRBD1	TGTGCCAGCAGTTTAGAGGGTACAGGGGGATCCAACTATGGCTACACCTTC	CASSLEGTGGSNYGYTF
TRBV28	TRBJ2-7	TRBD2	TGTGCCAGCAGCGGACTAGGGCTAAACTACGAGCAGTACTTC	CASSGLGLNYEQYF
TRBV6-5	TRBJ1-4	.	TGTGCCAGCAGTAGGGGAATTGTGGAAAAACTGTTTTTT	CASSRGIVEKLFF
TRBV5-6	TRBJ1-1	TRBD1	TGTGCCAGCAACTCGGGACAGCCGAGGGGGAGAAACACTGAAGCTTTCTTT	CASNSGQPRGRNTEAFF
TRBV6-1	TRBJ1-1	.	TGTGCCAGCAGTCGAGACAGGTCTTGGACTGAAGCTTTCTTT	CASSRDRSWTEAFF
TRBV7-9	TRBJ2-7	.	TGTGCCAGCAGCCCAGAAGATGACTACGAGCAGTACTTC	CASSPEDDYEQYF
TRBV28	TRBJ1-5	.	TGTGCCAGCGAGGGTCAGGGGTTCAATCAGCCCCAGCATTTT	CASEGQGFNQPQHF
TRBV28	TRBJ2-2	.	TGTGCCAGCAAGGATCGGGGTACCGGGGAGCTGTTTTTT	CASKDRGTGELFF
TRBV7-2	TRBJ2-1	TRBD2	TGTGCCAGCAGCTCTTCCGCCGGGACTACAAACCCTTACAATGAGCAGTTCTTC	CASSSSAGTTNPYNEQFF
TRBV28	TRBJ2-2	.	TGTGCCAGCAGTTCCCCTGGGGCAGGCCCCGGGGAGCTGTTTTTT	CASSSPGAGPGELFF
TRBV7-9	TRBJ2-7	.	TGTGCCAGCAGCCCAGGGTTCTACGAGCAGTACTTC	CASSPGFYEQYF
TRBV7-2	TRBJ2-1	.	TGTGCCAGCAGCTTAACCCGGGAGAGTTTCAATGAGCAGTTCTTC	CASSLTRESFNEQFF
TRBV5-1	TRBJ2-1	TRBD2	TGCGCCAGCAGCTTTAGCGGGGACCCTTACAATGAGCAGTTCTTC	CASSFSGDPYNEQFF
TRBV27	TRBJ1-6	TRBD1	TGTGCCAGCAGTACGCCGCCTGGACAGGCTTATAATTCACCCCTCCACTTT	CASSTPPGQAYNSPLHF
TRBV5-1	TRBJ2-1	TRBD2	TGCGCCAGCAGCCCCGGGACTAGCGTTTATGTCGATGAGCAGTTCTTC	CASSPGTSVYVDEQFF
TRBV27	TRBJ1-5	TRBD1	TGTGCCAGCAGTTCCGATACACAGACAGGGGGACTCCAAAATCAGCCCCAGCATTTT	CASSSDTQTGGLQNQPQHF
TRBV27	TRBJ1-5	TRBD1	TGTGCCAGCAGTTTCGACAGGGCTGGGCAGCCCCAGCATTTT	CASSFDRAGQPQHF
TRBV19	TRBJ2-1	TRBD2	TGTGCCAGTAGTATTGGAGGACTAGAAATTTATGAGCAGTTCTTC	CASSIGGLEIYEQFF
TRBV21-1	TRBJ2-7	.	TGTGCCAGCAGCACGGGACAGGGTCGAAGGGTCCACTACGAGCAGTACTTC	CASSTGQGRRVHYEQYF
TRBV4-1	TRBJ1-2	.	TGCGCCAGCACCCTAAACGCGGGACCTGGGTGGGGTGGCTACACCTTC	CASTLNAGPGWGGYTF
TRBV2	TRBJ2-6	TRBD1	TGTGCCAGCCAAAGCTGGACACTCCGGGACAGGAAAGCCTCTGGGGCCAACGTCCTGACTTTC	CASQSWTLRDRKASGANVLTF
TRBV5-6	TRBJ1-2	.	TGTGCCAGCAGCTTGGAGGCGGGGTACATCCATGGCTACACCTTC	CASSLEAGYIHGYTF
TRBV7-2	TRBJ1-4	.	TGTGCCAGCAGCTTGACTCCGGGGATAATTGATGAAAAACTGTTTTTT	CASSLTPGIIDEKLFF
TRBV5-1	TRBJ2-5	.	TGCGCCAGCAGCAGGGGGCAAGAGACCCAGTACTTC	CASSRGQETQYF
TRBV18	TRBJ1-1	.	TGTGCCAGCTCACCCAACGGTATGAACACTGAAGCTTTCTTT	CASSPNGMNTEAFF
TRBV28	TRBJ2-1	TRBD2	TGTGCCAGCAGTGCTAGCGGGGGGGTTGTGAATGAGCAGTTCTTC	CASSASGGVVNEQFF
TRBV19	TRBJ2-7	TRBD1	TGTGCCAGTAGTATAGGGCAGGGGGCGTACGAGCAGTACTTC	CASSIGQGAYEQYF
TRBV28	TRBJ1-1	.	TGTGCCAGCAGTCTTACACCGGCGAGGGTTGAAGCTTTCTTT	CASSLTPARVEAFF
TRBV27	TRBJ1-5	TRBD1	TGTGCCAGCGGGGGGGACAGGGTAAATAGCAATCAGCCCCAGCATTTT	CASGGDRVNSNQPQHF
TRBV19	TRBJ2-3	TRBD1	TGTGCCAGTAGTATAGATCCGCCGGGACAGGGGCGCACAGATACGCAGTATTTT	CASSIDPPGQGRTDTQYF
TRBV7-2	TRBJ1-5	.	TGTGCCAGCAGCTTAGCCACTAAATATGACAGCTACAATCAGCCCCAGCATTTT	CASSLATKYDSYNQPQHF